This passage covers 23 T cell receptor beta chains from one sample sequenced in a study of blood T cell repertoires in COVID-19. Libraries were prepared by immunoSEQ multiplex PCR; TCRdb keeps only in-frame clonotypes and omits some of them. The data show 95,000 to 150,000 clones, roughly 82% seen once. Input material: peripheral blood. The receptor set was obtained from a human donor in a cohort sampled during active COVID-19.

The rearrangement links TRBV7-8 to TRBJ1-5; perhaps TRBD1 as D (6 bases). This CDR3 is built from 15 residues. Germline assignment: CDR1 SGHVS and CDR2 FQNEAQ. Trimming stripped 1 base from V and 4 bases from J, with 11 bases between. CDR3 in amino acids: CASSLGGGVNQPQHF. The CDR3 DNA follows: TGTGCCAGCAGCTTAGGAGGGGGAGTTAATCAGCCCCAGCATTTT.

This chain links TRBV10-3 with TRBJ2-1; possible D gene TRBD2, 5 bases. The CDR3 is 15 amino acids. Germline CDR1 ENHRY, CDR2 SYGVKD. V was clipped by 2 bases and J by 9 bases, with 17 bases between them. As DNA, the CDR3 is TGTGCCATCAGTGAGGCGGAGGTCCGGAGATTTGAGCAGTTCTTC. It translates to CAISEAEVRRFEQFF.

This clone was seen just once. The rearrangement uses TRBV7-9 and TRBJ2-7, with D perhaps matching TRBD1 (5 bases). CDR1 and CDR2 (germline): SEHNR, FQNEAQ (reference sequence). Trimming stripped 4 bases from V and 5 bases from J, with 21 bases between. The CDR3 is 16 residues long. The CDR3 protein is CASSSGAGWMAHEQYF. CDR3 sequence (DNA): TGTGCCAGCAGCTCGGGCGCAGGGTGGATGGCTCACGAGCAGTACTTC.

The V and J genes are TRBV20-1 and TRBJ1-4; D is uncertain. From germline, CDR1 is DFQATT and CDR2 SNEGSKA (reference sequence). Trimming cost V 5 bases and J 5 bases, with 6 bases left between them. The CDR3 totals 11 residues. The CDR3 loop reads CSASLNEKLFF. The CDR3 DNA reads TGCAGTGCTTCCTTAAATGAAAAACTGTTTTTT.

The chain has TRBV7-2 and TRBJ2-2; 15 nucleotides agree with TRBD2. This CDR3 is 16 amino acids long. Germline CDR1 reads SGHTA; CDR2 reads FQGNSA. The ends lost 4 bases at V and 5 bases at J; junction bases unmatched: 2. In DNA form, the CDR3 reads TGTGCCAGCAGCTCTGGGACTAGCGGGGGGACCGGGGAGCTGTTTTTT. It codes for CASSSGTSGGTGELFF. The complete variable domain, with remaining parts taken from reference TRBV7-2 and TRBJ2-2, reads GAGVSQSPSNKVTEKGKDVELRCDPISGHTALYWYRQSLGQGLEFLIYFQGNSAPDKSGLPSDRFSAERTGGSVSTLTIQRTQQEDSAVYLCASSSGTSGGTGELFFGEGSRLTVL.

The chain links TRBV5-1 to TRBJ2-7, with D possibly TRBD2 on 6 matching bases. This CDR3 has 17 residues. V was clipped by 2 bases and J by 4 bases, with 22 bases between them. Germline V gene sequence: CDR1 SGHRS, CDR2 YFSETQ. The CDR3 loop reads CASSFGAEGPRAYEQYF. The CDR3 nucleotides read TGCGCCAGCAGCTTTGGGGCGGAGGGACCTAGGGCGTACGAGCAGTACTTC.

The CDR3: CASTPAGRLNTEAFF. In DNA, the CDR3 is TGTGCCAGCACCCCGGCAGGCCGCCTGAACACTGAAGCTTTCTTT. The rearrangement uses TRBV6-5 and TRBJ1-1; D not resolved. The germline V and J ends were trimmed by 7 bases and 0 bases, with 15 bases remaining between them. This CDR3 contains 15 residues. CDR1 MNHEY and CDR2 SVGAGI come from the germline V gene.

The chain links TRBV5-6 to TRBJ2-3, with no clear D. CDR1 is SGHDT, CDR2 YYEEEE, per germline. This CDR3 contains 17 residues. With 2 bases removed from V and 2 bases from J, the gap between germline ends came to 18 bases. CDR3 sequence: CASSFPEHTPLTDTQYF. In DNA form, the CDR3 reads TGTGCCAGCAGCTTCCCCGAGCATACCCCCCTCACAGATACGCAGTATTTT. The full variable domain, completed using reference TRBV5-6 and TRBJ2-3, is DAGVTQSPTHLIKTRGQQVTLRCSPKSGHDTVSWYQQALGQGPQFIFQYYEEEERQRGNFPDRFSGHQFPNYSSELNVNALLLGDSALYLCASSFPEHTPLTDTQYFGPGTRLTVL.

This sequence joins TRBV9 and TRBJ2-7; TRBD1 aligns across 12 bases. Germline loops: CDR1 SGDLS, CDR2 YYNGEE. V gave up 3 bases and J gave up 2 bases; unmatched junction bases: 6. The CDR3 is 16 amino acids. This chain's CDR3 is CASSGSGTGGPYEQYF. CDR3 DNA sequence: TGTGCCAGCAGCGGTTCCGGGACAGGGGGCCCCTACGAGCAGTACTTC.

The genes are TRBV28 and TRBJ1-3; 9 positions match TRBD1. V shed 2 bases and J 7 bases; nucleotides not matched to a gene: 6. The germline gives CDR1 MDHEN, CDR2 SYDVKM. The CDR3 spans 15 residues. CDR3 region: CASSLTGTGLNTIYF. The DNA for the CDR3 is TGTGCCAGCAGTTTAACTGGGACAGGGTTGAACACCATATATTTT.

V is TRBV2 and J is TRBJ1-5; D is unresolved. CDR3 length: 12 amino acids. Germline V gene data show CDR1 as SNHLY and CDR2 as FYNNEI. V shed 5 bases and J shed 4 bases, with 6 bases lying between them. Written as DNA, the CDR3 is TGTGCCAGCAGTAACTCAAATCAGCCCCAGCATTTT. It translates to CASSNSNQPQHF.

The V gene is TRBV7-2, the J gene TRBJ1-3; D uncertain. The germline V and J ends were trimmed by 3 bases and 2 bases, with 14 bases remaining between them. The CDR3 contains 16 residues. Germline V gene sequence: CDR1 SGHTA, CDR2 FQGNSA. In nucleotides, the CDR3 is TGTGCCAGCAGCTTTGCGGGAGCACGTGCTGGAAACACCATATATTTT. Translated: CASSFAGARAGNTIYF.

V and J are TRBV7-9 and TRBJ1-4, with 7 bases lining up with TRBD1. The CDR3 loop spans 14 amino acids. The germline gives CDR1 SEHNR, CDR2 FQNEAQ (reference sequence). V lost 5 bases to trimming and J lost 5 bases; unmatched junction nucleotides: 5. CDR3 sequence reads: CASSVSGQNEKLFF. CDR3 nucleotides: TGTGCCAGCAGCGTATCGGGACAGAATGAAAAACTGTTTTTT.

Here the CDR3 reads CASSITSGGTQETQYF. The CDR3 DNA sequence: TGTGCCAGCAGCATAACTAGCGGGGGGACTCAAGAGACCCAGTACTTC. V gene TRBV9 combines with J gene TRBJ2-5, with TRBD2 identical over 12 bases. The germline CDR1 and CDR2 sequences are SGDLS and YYNGEE. V was pared by 4 bases and J by 2 bases, with 6 bases of the junction left unmatched. The CDR3 has 16 residues.

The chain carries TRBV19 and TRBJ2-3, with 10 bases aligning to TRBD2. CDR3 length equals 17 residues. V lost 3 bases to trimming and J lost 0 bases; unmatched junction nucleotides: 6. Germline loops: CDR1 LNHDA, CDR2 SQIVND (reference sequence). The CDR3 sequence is CASSMRLAGVSTDTQYF. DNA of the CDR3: TGTGCCAGTAGTATGAGGCTAGCGGGGGTCAGCACAGATACGCAGTATTTT.

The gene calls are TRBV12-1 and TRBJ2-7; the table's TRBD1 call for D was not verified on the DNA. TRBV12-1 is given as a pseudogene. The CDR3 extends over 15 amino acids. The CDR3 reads CASSVTGASRNEQYF. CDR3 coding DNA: TGTGCCAGCAGCGTGACAGGGGCTTCTAGGAACGAGCAGTACTTC.

In DNA, the CDR3 is TGCGCCAGCAGGGGTGGGGGGTCCTACGAGCAGTACTTC. It encodes CASRGGGSYEQYF. The J gene is TRBJ2-7, the V gene TRBV5-1; D is possibly TRBD2 (6 bases). Between the trimmed V and J ends, which lost 5 bases and 1 base, there was a span of 10 bases. This CDR3 region has 13 residues. Germline V gene lookup returns CDR1 SGHRS and CDR2 YFSETQ.

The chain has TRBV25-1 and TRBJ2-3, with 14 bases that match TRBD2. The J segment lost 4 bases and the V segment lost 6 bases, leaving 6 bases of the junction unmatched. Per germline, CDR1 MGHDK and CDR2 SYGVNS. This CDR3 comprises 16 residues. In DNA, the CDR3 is TGTGCCAGCAGCAAGGGACTAGCGGGGGCCTCAGATACGCAGTATTTT. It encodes CASSKGLAGASDTQYF.

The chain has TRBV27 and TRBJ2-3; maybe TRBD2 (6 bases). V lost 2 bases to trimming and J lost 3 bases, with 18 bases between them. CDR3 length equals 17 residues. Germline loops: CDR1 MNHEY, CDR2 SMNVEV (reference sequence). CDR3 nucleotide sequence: TGTGCCAGCAGTTTAGGCTTGGCGGGGCCCCGAACAGATACGCAGTATTTT. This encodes CASSLGLAGPRTDTQYF.

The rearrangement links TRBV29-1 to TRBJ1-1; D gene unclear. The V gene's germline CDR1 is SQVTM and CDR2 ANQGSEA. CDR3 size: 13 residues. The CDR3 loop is CSLAASVNTEAFF. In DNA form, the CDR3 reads TGCAGTCTGGCGGCGTCTGTGAACACTGAAGCTTTCTTT.

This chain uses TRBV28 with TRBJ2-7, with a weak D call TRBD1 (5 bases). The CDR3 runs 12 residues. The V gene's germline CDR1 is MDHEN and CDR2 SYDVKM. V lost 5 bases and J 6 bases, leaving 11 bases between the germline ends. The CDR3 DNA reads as TGTGCCAGCAGTCCGTTGGGGCTCGAGCAGTACTTC. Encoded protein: CASSPLGLEQYF.

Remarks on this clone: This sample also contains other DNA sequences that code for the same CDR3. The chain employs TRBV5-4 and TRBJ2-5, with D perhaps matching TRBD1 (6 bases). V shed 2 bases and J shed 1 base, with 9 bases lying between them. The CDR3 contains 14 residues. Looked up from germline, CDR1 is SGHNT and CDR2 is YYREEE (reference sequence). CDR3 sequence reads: CASSFGQSQETQYF. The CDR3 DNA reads TGTGCCAGCAGCTTTGGACAGTCCCAAGAGACCCAGTACTTC.

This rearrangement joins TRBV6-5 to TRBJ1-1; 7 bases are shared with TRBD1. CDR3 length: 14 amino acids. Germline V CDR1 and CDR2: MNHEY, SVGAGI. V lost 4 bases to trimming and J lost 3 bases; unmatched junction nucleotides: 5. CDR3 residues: CASSSDRDHTEAFF. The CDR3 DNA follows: TGTGCCAGCAGTTCCGACAGGGATCACACTGAAGCTTTCTTT.